One sample yielded the 8 T cell receptor beta chains listed below, sequenced in a study of patients and donors after allogeneic stem cell transplantation. TCRdb re-analysed the RT-PCR reads in MiXCR, keeping a single row per CDR3 protein. In the table there are about 960,000 distinct CDR3 sequences, roughly 17% of which are singletons. Sequencing used blood, either unsorted or a sorted T cell fraction (not recorded which). These receptors were obtained from a human donor who was either an allogeneic HSCT recipient or a stem cell or donor lymphocyte infusion donor (not recorded which). It is not recorded whose cells these are; they may come from a transplant donor.

The chain employs TRBV18 and TRBJ2-4; 8 positions agree with TRBD1. The CDR3 spans 16 residues. The V gene end was trimmed by 2 bases and the J gene end by 7 bases; junction bases not matched to a gene: 10. Germline lookup yields CDR1 KGHSH and CDR2 LQKENI. CDR3 bases: TGTGCCAGCTCACCAAATCGACAGGGGCGGTTGAACATTCAGTACTTC. Translation: CASSPNRQGRLNIQYF.

This clonotype has a single count. J is TRBJ2-2 and V is TRBV7-6; TRBD1 matches 8 bases. CDR1 is SGHVS and CDR2 is FNYEAQ in the germline V gene. The CDR3 has 16 amino acids. V shed 2 bases, J shed 3 bases, and the junction held 5 bases outside the gene matches. The CDR3 DNA reads as TGTGCCAGCAGCTTACGGACAGGGTCGGACACCGGGGAGCTGTTTTTT. Translation: CASSLRTGSDTGELFF.

This clonotype came up a few times. The chain is built from TRBV7-2 and TRBJ2-3; 11 bases are a match to TRBD2. The CDR3 is made up of 14 amino acids. Germline assignment: CDR1 SGHTA and CDR2 FQGNSA. Germline trimming cut 6 bases from V and 5 bases from J; bases unmatched to any gene: 4. CDR3 sequence: CASSIAGGIDTQYF. DNA for the CDR3: TGTGCCAGCAGTATAGCGGGAGGGATAGATACGCAGTATTTT.

This clonotype was counted between two and nine times. The V call is TRBV5-1, the J call TRBJ2-1; D gene uncertain. The CDR3 sequence is 13 residues long. Germline CDR1 SGHRS, CDR2 YFSETQ. V lost 2 bases and J lost 9, with 12 bases in between. DNA of the CDR3: TGCGCCAGCAGCTTTTCTTTGGCCGGTGAGCAGTTCTTC. It codes for CASSFSLAGEQFF.

The genes are TRBV20-1 and TRBJ1-3; TRBD1 agrees at 7 bases. Germline V gene lookup returns CDR1 DFQATT and CDR2 SNEGSKA (reference sequence). J lost 0 bases, V lost 3 bases, and 5 bases had no gene match. The CDR3 has 15 amino acids. Written as DNA, the CDR3 is TGCAGTGCTAGCCCGGCAGGGGGCTCTGGAAACACCATATATTTT. Protein: CSASPAGGSGNTIYF.

This clonotype was recorded at least ten times. J is TRBJ1-5 and V is TRBV15; D unresolved. CDR3 size: 13 residues. Trimming took off 4 bases at V and 7 bases at J, with 11 bases between the two ends. Germline-derived CDR1 and CDR2 are LNHNV and YYDKDF (reference sequence). CDR3 protein: CATSKWVWQPQHF. In DNA form, the CDR3 reads TGTGCCACCAGCAAATGGGTTTGGCAGCCCCAGCATTTT.

Only a few counts were recorded for this clonotype. The chain carries TRBV7-9 and TRBJ2-5; no clear D. Trimming removed 5 bases at V and 5 bases at J, with 21 bases between. Looked up from germline, CDR1 is SEHNR and CDR2 is FQNEAQ (reference sequence). This CDR3 contains 16 residues. The CDR3: CASSPPFGLAPETQYF. The CDR3 DNA is TGTGCCAGCAGCCCCCCCTTCGGATTAGCACCCGAGACCCAGTACTTC.

The chain carries TRBV27 and TRBJ2-7; D is perhaps TRBD1 (6 bases). Germline values: CDR1 MNHEY, CDR2 SMNVEV (reference sequence). CDR3 length equals 16 residues. The germline V and J ends were trimmed by 2 bases and 4 bases, with 18 bases remaining between them. This CDR3 reads CASSLRVGTHTYEQYF. In DNA, the CDR3 is TGTGCCAGCAGTTTACGGGTGGGGACACATACTTACGAGCAGTACTTC.